This T cell receptor beta chain was recovered during a study of blood T cell repertoires in COVID-19. Turning to the study itself: Some COVID-19 samples were acute and others convalescent; all came from the United States, Italy and Spain. PBMCs, B-cell-depleted T cells, or T cells were the source of the cDNA or gDNA that made up the material.

Authors' data handling: Estimates of nucleated cell counts were drawn from the amplification of reference gene primers. Repertoires were generated with immunoSEQ multiplex PCR, while TCRdb's copy carries only in-frame clones and drops some. That table is the source of V, J and clone size, and D and trimming were worked out from the DNA. This sample has approximately 190,000 clones, with approximately 85% found just once. This sequence originates from a woman in her 70s with active or convalescent COVID-19. Sequenced input: peripheral blood.

Here the CDR3 DNA reads TGTGCCAGCAGCTTAGACGGGCGGGAGGGCCGCGATGAGCAGTTCTTC. Translated: CASSLDGREGRDEQFF. The V gene is TRBV11-3, the J gene TRBJ2-1; TRBD2 matches at 9 bases. The CDR3 extends over 16 amino acids. CDR1 is SGHNT and CDR2 is YENEEA in the germline V gene. V lost 0 bases and J lost 8; bases outside the gene matches: 8.